The source of this TCR beta chain is a study of shared clonotypes between healthy human individuals. In the original processing: Filtering of immunoSEQ junctional sequences could not match full-length read filtering. TCRdb's table, derived via immunoSEQ multiplex PCR, lists solely in-frame clones and lacks some. The V and J calls and clone size are taken from that table; D and trimming were inferred from the DNA. This table has about 2.2 million clones, around 93% appearing once. Study-wide results and limits: Clonotypes which were not shared had lower generation probabilities than clonotypes that all four donors shared.

A word on this clone: Antigen: not known.

CD45RO negativity and positive selection for CCR7 defined naive CD8 cells, a population that excluded terminally differentiated effector memory CD45RA+ cells. Sequenced: naive CD8+ T cells from PBMCs. The receptor's source is a man between 18 and 35 years old in good health. Some clones in this sample may be carry-over from other donors' samples.

CDR3: CASGNYEQYF. DNA for the CDR3: TGTGCCAGCGGCAACTACGAGCAGTACTTC. The J gene is TRBJ2-7, the V gene TRBV5-5; no definite D call. Germline V gene data show CDR1 as SGHKS and CDR2 as YYEKEE (reference sequence). The ends were cut back, 7 bases at V and 3 bases at J, with 5 bases in the middle. The CDR3 loop spans 10 amino acids.